Listed below are T cell receptor beta chains from one sample, sequenced in a study of blood T cell repertoires in COVID-19. The method was immunoSEQ multiplex PCR; TCRdb's version includes in-frame clones alone and lacks a portion of them. The sample carries some 220,000 clones, 83% recorded once. Sample: peripheral blood. These receptors were taken from a woman aged 25-40 years with COVID-19, enrolled during active disease. Both conserved end residues are part of each CDR3. A D gene is named only where the DNA matches it firmly. Clone sizes are given selectively: once, few, many, or a class where the clone is expanded.

>TRBJ2-1|.|TRBV27|.
CASRNTGEQFF
TGTGCCAGCCGAAATACGGGTGAGCAGTTCTTC
>TRBJ2-3|.|TRBV19|TRBD1
CASSVGDRGPDTQYF
TGTGCCAGTAGTGTGGGGGACAGGGGGCCAGATACGCAGTATTTT
>TRBJ1-6|.|TRBV30|TRBD1
CAWDPGTGGGGSPLHF
TGTGCCTGGGACCCCGGGACAGGGGGTGGTGGTTCACCCCTCCACTTT
>TRBJ2-5|.|TRBV9|TRBD1
CASSVGAGGTGKTQYF
TGTGCCAGCAGCGTAGGTGCAGGGGGCACGGGTAAGACCCAGTACTTC
>TRBJ2-1|.|TRBV5-1|TRBD2
CASSLSRTSGREFF
TGCGCCAGCAGCTTGTCTCGGACTAGCGGGCGGGAGTTCTTC
>TRBJ2-1|few|TRBV18|TRBD2
CASSPSRGSGSPYNEQFF
TGTGCCAGCTCCCCTTCGAGGGGTAGCGGGAGTCCTTACAATGAGCAGTTCTTC
>TRBJ2-2|.|TRBV27|TRBD2
CASSFLAGGNTGELFF
TGTGCCAGCAGTTTCCTAGCGGGGGGGAACACCGGGGAGCTGTTTTTT
>TRBJ1-1|.|TRBV29-1|TRBD1
CSAGTGGTEAFF
TGCAGCGCGGGCACAGGGGGCACTGAAGCTTTCTTT
>TRBJ2-4|.|TRBV7-9|TRBD1
CASSSGQGEGKNIQYF
TGTGCCAGCAGCAGCGGACAGGGGGAAGGTAAAAACATTCAGTACTTC
>TRBJ2-5|.|TRBV27|.
CASSLSKHYLVETQYF
TGTGCCAGCAGTTTATCAAAGCATTATCTAGTTGAGACCCAGTACTTC
>TRBJ2-7|few|TRBV6-2/TRBV6-3|.
CASSPHRVSEQYF
TGTGCCAGCAGCCCTCACAGGGTGTCCGAGCAGTACTTC
>TRBJ1-1|few|TRBV5-1|TRBD1
CASSLGQGSTEAFF
TGCGCCAGCAGCTTGGGACAGGGGTCCACTGAAGCTTTCTTT
>TRBJ2-3|.|TRBV7-2|.
CASSLELAIGTDTQYF
TGTGCCAGCAGCTTAGAGCTAGCGATCGGCACAGATACGCAGTATTTT
>TRBJ1-6|.|TRBV9|TRBD1
CASSATGTVYSPLHF
TGTGCCAGCAGCGCAACCGGGACAGTTTATTCACCCCTCCACTTT
>TRBJ2-1|.|TRBV7-8|.
CASSLAVEANEQFF
TGTGCCAGCAGCTTAGCGGTAGAGGCGAATGAGCAGTTCTTC
>TRBJ2-1|.|TRBV5-1|.
CASSSGSGLSGEQFF
TGCGCCAGCAGCTCGGGGTCCGGACTATCGGGTGAGCAGTTCTTC
>TRBJ1-4|.|TRBV27|.
CASSFSQVLGSEKLFF
TGTGCCAGCAGTTTCTCACAGGTCCTGGGTAGTGAAAAACTGTTTTTT
>TRBJ2-5|.|TRBV2|TRBD2
CASRLGTSWETQYF
TGTGCCAGCAGATTGGGGACTAGCTGGGAGACCCAGTACTTC
>TRBJ1-1|.|TRBV10-3|TRBD1
CAISGWTGGNTEAFF
TGTGCCATCAGTGGATGGACAGGGGGTAACACTGAAGCTTTCTTT
>TRBJ1-5|.|TRBV30|TRBD1
CAWSYRIGQGAQPQHF
TGTGCCTGGAGTTACAGAATAGGACAGGGGGCCCAGCCCCAGCATTTT
>TRBJ2-7|.|TRBV6-6|.
CASSLQGNEQYF
TGTGCCAGCAGTTTACAGGGTAACGAGCAGTACTTC
>TRBJ2-5|once|TRBV25-1|TRBD1
CASRRTGQGWETQYF
TGTGCCAGCAGACGTACGGGACAGGGTTGGGAGACCCAGTACTTC
>TRBJ2-7|.|TRBV4-2|TRBD2
CASSLSGGSSYEQYF
TGTGCCAGCAGCCTTAGCGGGGGAAGCTCCTACGAGCAGTACTTC
>TRBJ1-2|.|TRBV30|.
CAWSTSGFYGYTF
TGTGCCTGGAGTACGTCGGGATTCTATGGCTACACCTTC
>TRBJ2-7|.|TRBV7-2|.
CASSLFAAYEQYF
TGTGCCAGCAGCTTATTTGCAGCCTACGAGCAGTACTTC
>TRBJ2-3|.|TRBV5-4|.
CASSLDLRSTDTQYF
TGTGCCAGCAGCTTGGATCTGCGGAGCACAGATACGCAGTATTTT
>TRBJ2-7|.|TRBV5-6|.
CASSLGAAYEQYF
TGTGCCAGCAGCTTGGGGGCTGCCTACGAGCAGTACTTC
>TRBJ2-7|few|TRBV6-5|TRBD1
CASASGGEYEQYF
TGTGCCAGCGCCTCAGGGGGCGAATACGAGCAGTACTTC
>TRBJ2-3|.|TRBV19|.
CASSMAGYPHTQYF
TGTGCCAGTAGTATGGCAGGGTACCCCCATACGCAGTATTTT
>TRBJ2-2|.|TRBV2|.
CASSGLLPTGELFF
TGTGCCAGCAGTGGACTCCTACCCACCGGGGAGCTGTTTTTT
>TRBJ2-7|.|TRBV27|TRBD2
CASSSRSGGDEQYF
TGTGCCAGCAGTTCTCGTAGCGGGGGGGACGAGCAGTACTTC
>TRBJ2-3|.|TRBV6-6|TRBD2
CASSYELAVFTDTQYF
TGTGCCAGCAGTTACGAGCTAGCGGTTTTCACAGATACGCAGTATTTT
>TRBJ2-1|once|TRBV7-2|TRBD2
CASSFGLAGGVEQFF
TGTGCCAGCAGCTTCGGACTAGCGGGAGGAGTAGAGCAGTTCTTC
>TRBJ1-1|.|TRBV18|.
CASSLQTENTEAFF
TGTGCCAGCTCGCTACAGACAGAGAACACTGAAGCTTTCTTT
>TRBJ1-1|.|TRBV19|.
CASGRSGTEAFF
TGTGCCAGCGGGAGATCCGGCACTGAAGCTTTCTTT
>TRBJ1-2|.|TRBV15|TRBD1
CATSRDRDRAGVGYTF
TGTGCCACCAGCAGAGATCGGGACAGGGCCGGGGTTGGCTACACCTTC
>TRBJ2-5|once|TRBV10-2|.
CASSDVAGLSETQYF
TGCGCCAGCAGTGATGTGGCAGGGCTAAGCGAGACCCAGTACTTC
>TRBJ2-2|.|TRBV5-1|.
CASSSGSGAVVVGELFF
TGCGCCAGCAGCTCCGGGAGCGGAGCCGTGGTTGTGGGGGAGCTGTTTTTT
>TRBJ1-5|.|TRBV19|.
CASSIVRRQDQPQHF
TGTGCCAGTAGTATAGTTCGTAGGCAGGATCAGCCCCAGCATTTT
>TRBJ2-3|.|TRBV7-3|TRBD2
CASSSVGLAGSTDTQYF
TGTGCCAGCAGCTCAGTAGGACTAGCGGGCAGCACAGATACGCAGTATTTT
>TRBJ1-2|.|TRBV6-6|.
CASSYLPGHGYTF
TGTGCCAGCAGTTACCTTCCAGGTCATGGCTACACCTTC
>TRBJ2-7|.|TRBV27|.
CASSYGRAYEQYF
TGTGCCAGCAGTTACGGCAGGGCCTACGAGCAGTACTTC
>TRBJ1-4|.|TRBV6-5|TRBD1
CASSWTGGNEKLFF
TGTGCCAGCAGCTGGACAGGGGGGAATGAAAAACTGTTTTTT
>TRBJ2-2|once|TRBV6-5|.
CASMGREAGELFF
TGTGCCAGCATGGGCAGGGAAGCCGGGGAGCTGTTTTTT
>TRBJ1-1|once|TRBV28|.
CASSSMRERGNTEAFF
TGTGCCAGCAGTTCGATGAGGGAACGGGGGAACACTGAAGCTTTCTTT
>TRBJ2-5|.|TRBV4-3|.
CASSQRGGVAETQYF
TGCGCCAGCAGCCAGAGGGGGGGGGTGGCGGAGACCCAGTACTTC
>TRBJ2-2|.|TRBV18|.
CASSPQGFDGGELFF
TGTGCCAGCTCACCCCAGGGGTTCGACGGCGGGGAGCTGTTTTTT
>TRBJ1-2|once|TRBV7-9|.
CASSSGLEDYTF
TGTGCCAGCAGCTCCGGCCTAGAAGACTACACCTTC
>TRBJ1-1|.|TRBV9|TRBD1
CASSVGITGQGNTEAFF
TGTGCCAGCAGCGTAGGAATTACGGGACAGGGGAACACTGAAGCTTTCTTT
>TRBJ2-2|.|TRBV7-2|TRBD2
CASSLAPGLAGGLSGELFF
TGTGCCAGCAGCTTAGCGCCGGGACTAGCGGGGGGGCTTTCCGGGGAGCTGTTTTTT